The TCR beta chain described here comes from a study of T-cell memory formation after mild COVID-19. TCRdb reanalysed the 5' RACE reads using MiXCR and keeps one entry per CDR3 protein. The sample contains 300,000 to 350,000 distinct CDR3 sequences, more than 13% of which appear only once. CDR3 length equals 16 residues. V lost 1 base, J lost 3 bases, and 7 bases stayed unmatched. Germline lookup yields CDR1 SGHTA and CDR2 FQGNSA. Sequencing was performed on PBMCs or a T cell subset sorted from them (not recorded which). The sequence was obtained from a man aged 18 to 30 who had mild COVID-19 (a few samples of this study predate the infection). Cell type and time point are not known. The V call is TRBV7-2, the J call TRBJ2-3; 7 nucleotides match TRBD2. This CDR3 reads CASSLGRGSLTDTQYF. CDR3 in DNA: TGTGCCAGCAGCTTAGGGCGGGGGAGTCTAACAGATACGCAGTATTTT. Combining the CDR3 with reference TRBV7-2 and TRBJ2-3 gives the whole variable domain GAGVSQSPSNKVTEKGKDVELRCDPISGHTALYWYRQSLGQGLEFLIYFQGNSAPDKSGLPSDRFSAERTGGSVSTLTIQRTQQEDSAVYLCASSLGRGSLTDTQYFGPGTRLTVL.